The source of this TCR beta chain is a study of shared clonotypes between healthy human individuals. Study at large: Donors, aged 18 to 49, were a couple of women and three men.

Naive CD8 cells lacked CD45RO, underwent positive selection for CCR7 and left out terminally differentiated effector memory CD45RA+ cells. Method: immunoSEQ multiplex PCR; TCRdb's copy keeps in-frame clones and lacks some. The table shows about 2 million clones, with approximately 95% occurring only once. This clone has a single count. This CDR3 is built from 13 residues. Trimming removed 4 bases at V and 3 bases at J, with 8 bases between. Germline CDR1 and CDR2: SGHAT and FQDESV (reference sequence). Sequencing was done on a sample of naive CD8+ T cells sorted from blood. J is TRBJ2-3 and V is TRBV11-1; TRBD1 is a possible D gene (6 bases). The clonotype originates from a man aged 18-30 years in good health. In nucleotides, the CDR3 is TGTGCCAGCAGCTCGGACAGAACAGATACGCAGTATTTT. This sequence encodes CASSSDRTDTQYF.